Listed below are T cell receptor beta chains from one sample, sequenced in a study of T cell responses to AZD1222 COVID-19 vaccine. Profiled with immunoSEQ multiplex PCR; TCRdb holds only in-frame clones, not every one. There are 180,000 or so clones in the sample; 80% to 95% occur only once, and 3% to 5% lies in the top ten. The sample here was peripheral blood, taken on day 0 of AZD1222 vaccination. These receptors came from an adult in good health. CDR3s include the opening cysteine and the closing phenylalanine or tryptophan. The D gene is left open where the match is weak. Rows may omit the clone size; those that give it use once, few, many or a size class.

v_gene	abundance	j_gene	d_gene	CDR3aa	CDR3nt
TRBV27	.	TRBJ2-1	TRBD1	CASRLTGGNYNEQFF	TGTGCCAGCAGACTAACAGGGGGCAACTACAATGAGCAGTTCTTC
TRBV7-9	.	TRBJ1-4	.	CASTNREKLFF	TGTGCCAGCACCAATCGGGAAAAACTGTTTTTT
TRBV7-6	.	TRBJ1-1	.	CASSLNYEGSTEAFF	TGTGCCAGCAGCTTAAATTATGAGGGAAGCACTGAAGCTTTCTTT
TRBV2	.	TRBJ2-3	.	CASSQRSRFTDTQYF	TGTGCCAGCAGTCAACGGAGCCGCTTCACAGATACGCAGTATTTT
TRBV2	.	TRBJ2-5	.	CAGTRGETQYF	TGTGCCGGGACCAGGGGAGAGACCCAGTACTTC
TRBV13	.	TRBJ2-1	TRBD2	CASSLGGLAENNNEQFF	TGTGCCAGCAGCTTAGGAGGACTAGCGGAGAACAACAATGAGCAGTTCTTC
TRBV11-2	.	TRBJ2-7	.	CASSFLRGSYEQYF	TGTGCCAGCAGCTTTCTCCGGGGGTCCTACGAGCAGTACTTC
TRBV7-9	.	TRBJ1-2	TRBD1	CASSSPGQGARGYGYTF	TGTGCCAGCAGCTCCCCGGGACAGGGGGCCCGGGGCTATGGCTACACCTTC
TRBV5-4	.	TRBJ1-2	.	CASSFFGQGYGYTF	TGTGCCAGCAGCTTTTTTGGGCAGGGGTATGGCTACACCTTC
TRBV6-4	.	TRBJ1-2	.	CASSETENYGYTF	TGTGCCAGCAGTGAGACGGAGAACTATGGCTACACCTTC
TRBV14	once	TRBJ2-1	TRBD2	CASSHSSGGHNEQFF	TGTGCCAGCAGCCACTCTAGCGGGGGACACAATGAGCAGTTCTTC
TRBV12-3/TRBV12-4	.	TRBJ1-4	.	CASRPLSNEKLFF	TGTGCCAGCCGACCGCTTTCGAATGAAAAACTGTTTTTT
TRBV3-1/TRBV3-2	.	TRBJ2-3	TRBD2	CASSQAGTRYTDTQYF	TGTGCCAGCAGCCAAGCAGGGACTAGATACACAGATACGCAGTATTTT
TRBV5-1	.	TRBJ1-6	.	CASSLEDLGSSPLHF	TGCGCCAGCAGCTTAGAGGACCTGGGTTCCTCACCCCTCCACTTT
TRBV24-1	.	TRBJ2-2	.	CATSDPGLTGELFF	TGTGCCACCAGTGACCCGGGACTTACCGGGGAGCTGTTTTTT
TRBV19	.	TRBJ2-7	TRBD2	CASRSEAAGYEQYF	TGTGCCAGTAGGAGCGAGGCAGCGGGGTACGAGCAGTACTTC
TRBV5-1	.	TRBJ1-5	TRBD1	CASSPTGNNQPQHF	TGCGCCAGCAGCCCGACAGGGAACAATCAGCCCCAGCATTTT
TRBV2	.	TRBJ2-5	TRBD1	CASSVEMTGARETQYF	TGTGCCAGCAGTGTAGAGATGACAGGGGCGAGGGAGACCCAGTACTTC
TRBV19	.	TRBJ1-1	.	CASRAAEAFF	TGTGCCAGCCGAGCCGCTGAAGCTTTCTTT
TRBV5-4	.	TRBJ2-1	.	CASSLVGTVNEQFF	TGTGCCAGCAGCTTGGTAGGGACTGTAAATGAGCAGTTCTTC
TRBV6-4	once	TRBJ1-6	.	CASSGTIGGSPLHF	TGTGCCAGCAGTGGGACCATAGGAGGTTCACCCCTCCACTTT
TRBV6-5	.	TRBJ1-1	.	CASSYSYPSWGTEAFF	TGTGCCAGCAGTTACTCGTATCCATCCTGGGGGACTGAAGCTTTCTTT
TRBV2	few	TRBJ1-3	.	CASRNRDSGNTIYF	TGTGCCAGCAGGAATCGGGACTCGGGGAACACCATATATTTT
TRBV6-5	.	TRBJ2-4	.	CASSEAGWSKNIQYF	TGTGCCAGTTCCGAGGCAGGGTGGTCCAAAAACATTCAGTACTTC
TRBV7-9	.	TRBJ2-7	.	CASSPQLRAYEQYF	TGTGCCAGCAGCCCCCAGCTCAGGGCGTACGAGCAGTACTTC
TRBV2	.	TRBJ2-1	.	CASSENFNNEQFF	TGTGCCAGCAGTGAAAATTTTAACAATGAGCAGTTCTTC
TRBV28	.	TRBJ1-5	.	CASSLLGVRPQHF	TGTGCCAGCAGCCTCCTCGGGGTTCGGCCCCAGCATTTT
TRBV18	.	TRBJ1-1	TRBD1	CASSKYAGTGITEAFF	TGTGCCAGCTCCAAATACGCCGGGACAGGTATCACTGAAGCTTTCTTT
TRBV6-6	.	TRBJ2-5	.	CASSYSGETQYF	TGTGCCAGCAGTTACAGCGGTGAGACCCAGTACTTC
TRBV10-1	.	TRBJ1-1	TRBD1	CASSGDRRLTEAFF	TGCGCCAGCAGTGGGGACAGAAGGCTCACTGAAGCTTTCTTT
TRBV3-1/TRBV3-2	.	TRBJ2-7	.	CASSQDPHEQYF	TGTGCCAGCAGCCAAGATCCTCACGAGCAGTACTTC